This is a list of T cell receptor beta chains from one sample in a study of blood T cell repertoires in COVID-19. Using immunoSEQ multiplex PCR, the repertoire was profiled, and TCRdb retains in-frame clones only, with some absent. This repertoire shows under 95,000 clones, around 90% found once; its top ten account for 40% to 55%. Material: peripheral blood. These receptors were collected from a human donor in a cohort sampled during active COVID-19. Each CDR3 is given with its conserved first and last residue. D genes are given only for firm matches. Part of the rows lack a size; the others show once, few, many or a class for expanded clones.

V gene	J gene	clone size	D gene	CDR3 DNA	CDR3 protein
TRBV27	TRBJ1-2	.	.	TGTGCCAGCGGGAACAGGGTCTCCTATGGCTACACCTTC	CASGNRVSYGYTF
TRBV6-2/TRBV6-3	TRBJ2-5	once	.	TGTGCCAGCAGTTATGAGGAGACCCAGTACTTC	CASSYEETQYF
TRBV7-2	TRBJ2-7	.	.	TGTGCCAGCAGCAACATCTGGTACGAGCAGTACTTC	CASSNIWYEQYF
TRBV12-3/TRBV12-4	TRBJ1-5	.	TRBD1	TGTGCCACCGCTACAGGGGCGAGTCAGCCCCAGCATTTT	CATATGASQPQHF
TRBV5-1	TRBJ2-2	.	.	TGCGCCAGCAGCTTGGGGCAGGGAGGAACCGGGGAGCTGTTTTTT	CASSLGQGGTGELFF
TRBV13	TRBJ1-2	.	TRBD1	TGTGCCAGCAGCTTAGGACAGGGGAACTATGGCTACACCTTC	CASSLGQGNYGYTF
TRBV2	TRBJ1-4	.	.	TGTGCCAGCTCATCCATGCAGGCGACTAATGAAAAACTGTTTTTT	CASSSMQATNEKLFF
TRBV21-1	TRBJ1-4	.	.	TGTGCCAGCGGAGGTACGGTCCCGATTAATGAAAAACTGTTTTTT	CASGGTVPINEKLFF
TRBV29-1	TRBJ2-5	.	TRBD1	TGCAGCGTTGCCTCAGGGGGTCTGGAGACCCAGTACTTC	CSVASGGLETQYF
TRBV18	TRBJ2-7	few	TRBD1	TGTGCCAGCTCCCCGAGGGGGCCTGACGAGCAGTACTTC	CASSPRGPDEQYF
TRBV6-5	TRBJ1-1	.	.	TGTGCCAGCAGTAACGCTGGGCAGGGCGAGGTTTGGGCTTTCTTT	CASSNAGQGEVWAFF
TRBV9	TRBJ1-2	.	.	TGTGCCAGCTCCGACCCCCAGGGGCGCTATGGCTACACCTTC	CASSDPQGRYGYTF
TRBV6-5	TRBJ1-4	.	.	TGTGCCAGCAGTTACCTCGCGGAAAGGCAGGAAAAACTGTTTTTT	CASSYLAERQEKLFF
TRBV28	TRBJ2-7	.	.	TGTGCCAGCAGGACCGACAGAACCTACGAGCAGTACTTC	CASRTDRTYEQYF
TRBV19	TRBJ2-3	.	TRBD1	TGTGCCAGTAGGACCGGACAGGTCACAGATACGCAGTATTTT	CASRTGQVTDTQYF
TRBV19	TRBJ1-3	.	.	TGTGCCAGTAGTATAGATCTTTCCGGAAACACCATATATTTT	CASSIDLSGNTIYF
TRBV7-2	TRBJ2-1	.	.	TGTGCCAGCAGCGGGGCTTTAGCACTAAACTTACTTGATGAGCAGTTCTTC	CASSGALALNLLDEQFF
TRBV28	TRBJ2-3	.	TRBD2	TGTGCCAGCTGGCCGGGGGGGGCCTATAACACAGATACGCAGTATTTT	CASWPGGAYNTDTQYF
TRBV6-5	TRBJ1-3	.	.	TGTGCCAGCGCCGGGGGGGGGCTAGGAAACACCATATATTTT	CASAGGGLGNTIYF
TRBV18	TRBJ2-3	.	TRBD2	TGTGCCAGCTCACTCCTAGCGGGGGGAACAGATACGCAGTATTTT	CASSLLAGGTDTQYF
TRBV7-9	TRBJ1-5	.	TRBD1	TGTGCCAGCAGCCGAGACAGGGTCGGGAATCAGCCCCAGCATTTT	CASSRDRVGNQPQHF
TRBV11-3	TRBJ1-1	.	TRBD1	TGTGCCAGCAGCTTTTCGGCCCACAGGGGGGTGGTTAACACTGAAGCTTTCTTT	CASSFSAHRGVVNTEAFF
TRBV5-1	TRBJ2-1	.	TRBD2	TGCGCCAGCAGCTTGGGGACGGCCGGGACTAGCGGAAATGAGCAGTTCTTC	CASSLGTAGTSGNEQFF
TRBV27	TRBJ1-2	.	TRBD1	TGTGCCAGCAGTTTCGAACAGGGGGCTGAGGGCTACACCTTC	CASSFEQGAEGYTF
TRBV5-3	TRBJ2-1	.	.	TGTGCCAGAAGCTTGGGGGGACTGACCTACAATGAGCAGTTCTTC	CARSLGGLTYNEQFF
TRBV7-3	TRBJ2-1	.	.	TGTGCCAGCAGCTTAAGAGACTCCCTTTCTGAGCAGTTCTTC	CASSLRDSLSEQFF
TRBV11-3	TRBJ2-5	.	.	TGTGCCAGCAGCAGATCTGGGAGAGAAACCAAAGAGACCCAGTACTTC	CASSRSGRETKETQYF
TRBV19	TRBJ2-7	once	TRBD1	TGTGCCAGTAGTATTGCCGGGACAGGCTATCCCTACGAGCAGTACTTC	CASSIAGTGYPYEQYF
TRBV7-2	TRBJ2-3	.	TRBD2	TGTGCCAGCAGCTTAAGGCTAGCGGGAGGAGATACGCAGTATTTT	CASSLRLAGGDTQYF
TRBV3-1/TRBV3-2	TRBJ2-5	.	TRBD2	TGTGCCAGCAGCCAAGAAAGGCGCGTAGCGGGGCAAGCACAAGAGACCCAGTACTTC	CASSQERRVAGQAQETQYF
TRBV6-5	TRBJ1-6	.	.	TGTGCCAGCAGTTACTCGAGCCGAAACTATAATTCACCCCTCCACTTT	CASSYSSRNYNSPLHF
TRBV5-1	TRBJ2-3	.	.	TGCGCCAGCAGCCCGGGGACTGTCACTGATACGCAGTATTTT	CASSPGTVTDTQYF
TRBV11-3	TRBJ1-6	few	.	TGTGCCAGCAGCTTAGCCCCCCCCTACAGGAATTCACCCCTCCACTTT	CASSLAPPYRNSPLHF
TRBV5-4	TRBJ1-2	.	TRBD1	TGTGCCAGCAGCCATACAGGGGGCGACTATGGCTACACCTTC	CASSHTGGDYGYTF
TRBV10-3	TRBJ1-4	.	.	TGTGCCATCAGTGCTCGGGAGGGGGATGAAAAACTGTTTTTT	CAISAREGDEKLFF
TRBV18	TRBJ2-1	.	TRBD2	TGTGCCAGCTCACCAGGGACTAGCGGGAGAGGCTCCTACAATGAGCAGTTCTTC	CASSPGTSGRGSYNEQFF
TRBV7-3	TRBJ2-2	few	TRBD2	TGTGCCAGCAGCCAGAGGGCCGGGCGAGTAGCGGGAGAATCGAACACCGGGGAGCTGTTTTTT	CASSQRAGRVAGESNTGELFF
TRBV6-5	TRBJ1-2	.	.	TGTGCCAGCAGTTGGAGCGGAGCTAACTATGGCTACACCTTC	CASSWSGANYGYTF
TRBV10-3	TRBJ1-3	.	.	TGTGCCATCAGTGAGTCCGGGGGATCGCCGGGAAACACCATATATTTT	CAISESGGSPGNTIYF
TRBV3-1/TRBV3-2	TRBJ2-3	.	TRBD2	TGTGCCAGCAGCCAAGATGGTAGCGGGGGGGAGAGCACAGATACGCAGTATTTT	CASSQDGSGGESTDTQYF
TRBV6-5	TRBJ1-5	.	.	TGTGCCAGCACCACGGGGGGACGTCAGCCCCAGCATTTT	CASTTGGRQPQHF
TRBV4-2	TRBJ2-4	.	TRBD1	TGTGCCAGCAGCCAAGACCACGGGACAGGGCGGAACATTCAGTACTTC	CASSQDHGTGRNIQYF
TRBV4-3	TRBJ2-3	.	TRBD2	TGCGCCAGCAGCCAAGGGGTAGCGGGGGGGCCGAACACAGATACGCAGTATTTT	CASSQGVAGGPNTDTQYF
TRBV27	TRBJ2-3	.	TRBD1	TGTGCCAGCAGTGCACGCGGGACAGGGGGTTCAGGTACGCAGTATTTT	CASSARGTGGSGTQYF
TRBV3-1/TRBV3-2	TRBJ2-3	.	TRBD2	TGTGCCAGCAGCCTCGCTAGCGGGGGGGCCGGGTTGGGCACAGATACGCAGTATTTT	CASSLASGGAGLGTDTQYF
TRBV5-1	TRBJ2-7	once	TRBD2	TGCGCCAGCAGCTTGGTAGCAGCGGGAGGATTCGAGCAGTACTTC	CASSLVAAGGFEQYF
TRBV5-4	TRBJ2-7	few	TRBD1	TGTGCCAGCAGCGATTCCCGAGGACAGGGGAGGGTGTACGAGCAGTACTTC	CASSDSRGQGRVYEQYF
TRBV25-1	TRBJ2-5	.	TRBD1	TGTGCCAGCAACAGGGGGGCCCGGGAGACCCAGTACTTC	CASNRGARETQYF
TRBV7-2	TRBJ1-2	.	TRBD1	TGTGCCAGCAGCTTGGGACAGGGGGCTTATGGCTACACCTTC	CASSLGQGAYGYTF
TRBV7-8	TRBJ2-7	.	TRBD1	TGTGCCAGCAGCTTATTAATTCGGCCGGGACAGGGGCTGGAGCAGTACTTC	CASSLLIRPGQGLEQYF
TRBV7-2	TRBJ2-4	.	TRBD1	TGTGCCAGCAGCTTAGGGGGGACAGGGGGCACAAACATTCAGTACTTC	CASSLGGTGGTNIQYF
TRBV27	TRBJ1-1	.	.	TGTGCCAGCAGTTTTGGGGGGTCGGGCACTGAAGCTTTCTTT	CASSFGGSGTEAFF
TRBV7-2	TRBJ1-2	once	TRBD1	TGTGCCAGCAGCTTAGCGCTGGACAGGGCAAACTATGGCTACACCTTC	CASSLALDRANYGYTF
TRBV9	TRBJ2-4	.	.	TGTGCCAGCAGCGCTGGGTCGGGGGTCCTAGCCAAAAACATTCAGTACTTC	CASSAGSGVLAKNIQYF
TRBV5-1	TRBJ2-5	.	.	TGCGCCAGCAGCCGGGACTCCACTCAAGAGACCCAGTACTTC	CASSRDSTQETQYF
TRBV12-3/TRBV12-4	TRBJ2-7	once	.	TGTGCCAGCAGCCCCAGGGTAAGAGAGCAGTACTTC	CASSPRVREQYF
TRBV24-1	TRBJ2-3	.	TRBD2	TGTGCCACCAGTGATTTGCCCCAGAAGGAAAGCGGGAGTCTAGATACGCAGTATTTT	CATSDLPQKESGSLDTQYF
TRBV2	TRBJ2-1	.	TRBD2	TGTGCCAGCAGTCCAGCGGGAGGCCCTGCGAATGAGCAGTTCTTC	CASSPAGGPANEQFF
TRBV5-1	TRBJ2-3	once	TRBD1	TGCGCCAGCAGCCGTGATACAGGGGGCACAGATACGCAGTATTTT	CASSRDTGGTDTQYF
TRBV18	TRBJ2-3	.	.	TGTGCCAGCTCACCAACTACAGGGTCCACAGATACGCAGTATTTT	CASSPTTGSTDTQYF